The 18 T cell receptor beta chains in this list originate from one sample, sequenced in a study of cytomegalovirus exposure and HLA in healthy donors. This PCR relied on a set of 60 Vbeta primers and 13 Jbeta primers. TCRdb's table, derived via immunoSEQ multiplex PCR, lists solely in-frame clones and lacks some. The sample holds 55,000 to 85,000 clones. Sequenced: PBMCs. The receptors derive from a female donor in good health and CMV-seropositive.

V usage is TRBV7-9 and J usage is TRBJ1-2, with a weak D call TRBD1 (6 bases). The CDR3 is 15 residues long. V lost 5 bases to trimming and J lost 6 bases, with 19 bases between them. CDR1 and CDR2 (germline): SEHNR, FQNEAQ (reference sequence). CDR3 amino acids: CASSPRTVPDNGYTF. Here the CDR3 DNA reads TGTGCCAGCAGCCCGCGGACAGTACCTGACAATGGCTACACCTTC.

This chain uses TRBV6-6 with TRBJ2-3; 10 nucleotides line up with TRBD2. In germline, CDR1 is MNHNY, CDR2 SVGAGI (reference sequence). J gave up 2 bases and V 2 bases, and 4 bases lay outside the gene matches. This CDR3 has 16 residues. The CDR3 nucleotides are TGTGCCAGCAGTTACATACTAGCGGGGATCACAGATACGCAGTATTTT. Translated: CASSYILAGITDTQYF.

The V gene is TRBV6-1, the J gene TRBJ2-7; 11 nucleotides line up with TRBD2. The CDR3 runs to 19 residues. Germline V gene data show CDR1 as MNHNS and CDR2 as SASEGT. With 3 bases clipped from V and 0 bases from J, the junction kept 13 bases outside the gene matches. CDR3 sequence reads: CASSDRGRTSGQSSYEQYF. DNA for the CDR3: TGTGCCAGCAGTGACAGGGGGCGGACTAGCGGGCAATCCTCCTACGAGCAGTACTTC.

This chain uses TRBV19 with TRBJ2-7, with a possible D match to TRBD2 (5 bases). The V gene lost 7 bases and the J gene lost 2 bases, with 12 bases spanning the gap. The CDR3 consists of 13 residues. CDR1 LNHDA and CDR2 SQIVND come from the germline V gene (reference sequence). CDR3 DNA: TGTGCCAGTACGGGGTTGAGTCCCTACGAGCAGTACTTC. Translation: CASTGLSPYEQYF.

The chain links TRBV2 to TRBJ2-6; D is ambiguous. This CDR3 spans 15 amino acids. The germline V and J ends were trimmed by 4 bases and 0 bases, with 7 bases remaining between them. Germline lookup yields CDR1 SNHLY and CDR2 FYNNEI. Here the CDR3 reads CASSASTSGANVLTF. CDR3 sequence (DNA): TGTGCCAGCAGTGCCAGTACCTCTGGGGCCAACGTCCTGACTTTC.

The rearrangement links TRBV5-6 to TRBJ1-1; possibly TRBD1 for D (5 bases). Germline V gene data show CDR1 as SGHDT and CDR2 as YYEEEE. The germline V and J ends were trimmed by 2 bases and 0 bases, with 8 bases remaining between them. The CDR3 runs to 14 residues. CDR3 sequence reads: CASSLQAMNTEAFF. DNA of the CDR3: TGTGCCAGCAGCTTACAGGCGATGAACACTGAAGCTTTCTTT.

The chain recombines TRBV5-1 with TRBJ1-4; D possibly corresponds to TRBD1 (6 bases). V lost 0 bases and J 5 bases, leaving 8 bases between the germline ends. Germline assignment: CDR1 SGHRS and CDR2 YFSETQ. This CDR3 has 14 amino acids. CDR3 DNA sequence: TGCGCCAGCAGCTTGGTGCAGGGGAATGAAAAACTGTTTTTT. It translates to CASSLVQGNEKLFF. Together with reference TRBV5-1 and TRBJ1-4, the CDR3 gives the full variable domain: KAGVTQTPRYLIKTRGQQVTLSCSPISGHRSVSWYQQTPGQGLQFLFEYFSETQRNKGNFPGRFSGRQFSNSRSEMNVSTLELGDSALYLCASSLVQGNEKLFFGSGTQLSVL.

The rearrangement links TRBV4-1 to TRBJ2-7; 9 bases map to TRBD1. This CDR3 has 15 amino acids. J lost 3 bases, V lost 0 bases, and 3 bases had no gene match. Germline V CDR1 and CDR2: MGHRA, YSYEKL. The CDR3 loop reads CASSQETGGFYEQYF. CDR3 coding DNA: TGCGCCAGCAGCCAAGAGACAGGGGGATTCTACGAGCAGTACTTC.

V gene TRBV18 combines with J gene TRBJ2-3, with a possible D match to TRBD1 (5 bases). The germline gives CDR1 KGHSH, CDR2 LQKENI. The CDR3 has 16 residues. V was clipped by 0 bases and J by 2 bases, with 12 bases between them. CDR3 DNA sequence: TGTGCCAGCTCACCACCGGCAGGGATACTCACAGATACGCAGTATTTT. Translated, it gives CASSPPAGILTDTQYF.

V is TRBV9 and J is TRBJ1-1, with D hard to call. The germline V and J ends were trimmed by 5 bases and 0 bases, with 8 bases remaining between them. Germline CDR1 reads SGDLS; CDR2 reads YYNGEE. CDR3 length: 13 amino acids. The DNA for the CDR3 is TGTGCCAGCAGGTCAGGTTTGAACACTGAAGCTTTCTTT. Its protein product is CASRSGLNTEAFF.

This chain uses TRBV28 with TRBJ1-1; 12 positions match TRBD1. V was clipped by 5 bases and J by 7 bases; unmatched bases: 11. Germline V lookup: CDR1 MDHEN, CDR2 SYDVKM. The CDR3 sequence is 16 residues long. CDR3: CASSPTPGQGAFEAFF. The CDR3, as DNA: TGTGCCAGCAGTCCTACACCGGGACAGGGGGCGTTTGAAGCTTTCTTT.

The DNA for the CDR3 is TGTGCCAGCAGCTTAGAAGGGGGCCCGGCGGCTTTCTTT. This gives the protein CASSLEGGPAAFF. The rearrangement joins TRBV13 to TRBJ1-1; 7 bases fit TRBD1. The CDR3 length is 13 residues. V lost 1 base to trimming and J lost 11 bases; unmatched junction nucleotides: 7. Germline V lookup: CDR1 PRHDT, CDR2 FYEKMQ (reference sequence).

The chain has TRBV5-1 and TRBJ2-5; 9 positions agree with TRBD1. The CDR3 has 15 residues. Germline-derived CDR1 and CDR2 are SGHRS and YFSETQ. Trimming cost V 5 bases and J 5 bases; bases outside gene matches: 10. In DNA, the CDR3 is TGCGCCAGCAGTCCCGGGACAGGGCTTATTGAGACCCAGTACTTC. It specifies CASSPGTGLIETQYF.

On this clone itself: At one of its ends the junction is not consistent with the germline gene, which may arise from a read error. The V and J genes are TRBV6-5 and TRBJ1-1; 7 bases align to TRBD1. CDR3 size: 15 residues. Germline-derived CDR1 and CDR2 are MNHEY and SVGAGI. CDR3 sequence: CASSPQGVGNTEDFF. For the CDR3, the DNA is TGTGCCAGCAGTCCTCAGGGGGTGGGGAACACTGAAGATTTCTTT.

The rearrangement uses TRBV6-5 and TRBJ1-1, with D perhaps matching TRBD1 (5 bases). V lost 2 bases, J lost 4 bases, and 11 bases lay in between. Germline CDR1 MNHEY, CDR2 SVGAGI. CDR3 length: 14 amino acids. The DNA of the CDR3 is TGTGCCAGCAGTTACCGGCGAAGGGGCACTGAAGCTTTCTTT. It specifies CASSYRRRGTEAFF.

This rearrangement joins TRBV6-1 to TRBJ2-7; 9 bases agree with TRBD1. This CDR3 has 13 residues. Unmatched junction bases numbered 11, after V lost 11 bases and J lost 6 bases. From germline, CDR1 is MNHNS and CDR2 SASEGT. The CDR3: CAGDRGAGFEQYF. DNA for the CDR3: TGTGCCGGCGACAGGGGGGCAGGCTTCGAGCAGTACTTC.

Written as DNA, the CDR3 is TGTGCCAGCAGTCCCCACAGGGGGGCTGGCTACACCTTC. It codes for CASSPHRGAGYTF. V usage is TRBV27 and J usage is TRBJ1-2; 8 bases are shared with TRBD1. Trimming removed 5 bases from V and 7 bases from J; junction bases left unmatched: 6. CDR1 and CDR2 (germline): MNHEY, SMNVEV (reference sequence). This CDR3 is built from 13 residues.

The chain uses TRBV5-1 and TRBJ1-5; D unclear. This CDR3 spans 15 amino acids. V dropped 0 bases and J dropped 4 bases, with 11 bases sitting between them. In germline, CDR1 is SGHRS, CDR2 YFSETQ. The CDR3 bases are TGCGCCAGCAGCTTGGTCGCAGGTAGTAATCAGCCCCAGCATTTT. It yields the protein CASSLVAGSNQPQHF. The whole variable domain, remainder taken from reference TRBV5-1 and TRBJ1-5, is KAGVTQTPRYLIKTRGQQVTLSCSPISGHRSVSWYQQTPGQGLQFLFEYFSETQRNKGNFPGRFSGRQFSNSRSEMNVSTLELGDSALYLCASSLVAGSNQPQHFGDGTRLSIL.